This T cell receptor beta chain was captured by sequencing in a study of monozygotic twins with inflammatory bowel disease. The study's findings and limits: Compared with healthy twins, IBD patients shared fewer clonotypes with others, especially with disease activity. Healthy co-twins, by inverse Simpson, had higher TCRbeta diversity than their siblings with IBD.

CDR1 and CDR2 (germline): LGHDT, YNNKEL (reference sequence). This CDR3 comprises 16 residues. Researchers ran eight separate cDNA reactions for each sample. UMIs that had a 6-nucleotide sample barcode were put in using template switching. TCRdb reanalyzed the 5' RACE reads and collapses them to one entry per CDR3 protein, without DNA. In all, the sample yields hundreds of thousands of distinct CDR3 sequences. As concerns this clonotype: What it binds is unknown.

The chain couples TRBV3-1 to TRBJ2-3; TCRdb outputs TRBD1, but without DNA this stays unchecked. The receptor's source is a human donor with ulcerative colitis or Crohn's disease, or a healthy co-twin of an affected twin (not recorded which). The material sequenced was blood. CDR3 residues: CASSLQRQGRTDTQYF.